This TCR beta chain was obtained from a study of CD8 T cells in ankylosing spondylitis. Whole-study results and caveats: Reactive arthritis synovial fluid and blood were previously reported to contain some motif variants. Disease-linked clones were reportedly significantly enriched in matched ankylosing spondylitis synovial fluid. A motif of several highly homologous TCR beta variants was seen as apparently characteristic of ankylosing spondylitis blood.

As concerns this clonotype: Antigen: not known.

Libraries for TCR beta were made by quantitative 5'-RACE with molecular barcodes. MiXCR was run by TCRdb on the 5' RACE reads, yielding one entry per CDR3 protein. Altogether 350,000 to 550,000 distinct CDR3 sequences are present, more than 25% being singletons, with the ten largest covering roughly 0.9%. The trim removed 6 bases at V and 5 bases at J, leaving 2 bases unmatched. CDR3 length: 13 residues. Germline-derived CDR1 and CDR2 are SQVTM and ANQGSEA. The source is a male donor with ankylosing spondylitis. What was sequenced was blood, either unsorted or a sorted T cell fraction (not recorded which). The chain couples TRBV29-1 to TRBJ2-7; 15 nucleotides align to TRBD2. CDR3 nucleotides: TGCAGCGTAGGGACTAGCGGGAGGAACGAGCAGTACTTC. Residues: CSVGTSGRNEQYF.